Presented here are 2 T cell receptor beta chains from one specimen sequenced in a study of blood T cell repertoires in COVID-19 (dated by TCRdb to about 2020). Library creation used the immunoSEQ multiplex PCR assay. This immuneACCESS table, as held by TCRdb, lists in-frame sequences with V and J called but not all clones. Of the missing ones, under half trace to an unresolved V gene in checked studies; the others have no known cause. This sample gives a few hundred thousand clones in total; 88% of them show up just once. The ten top clones hold about 5.9% of the sample. Material for sequencing was peripheral blood. The receptor set was obtained from a woman aged 25 to 39 with COVID-19, enrolled during active disease.

The V gene is TRBV7-2, the J gene TRBJ2-6; no clear D gene. The CDR3 consists of 17 residues. Germline V gene sequence: CDR1 SGHTA, CDR2 FQGNSA. V was shortened by 7 bases and J by 0 bases, with 16 bases between the two germline ends. The CDR3 is CASTPPAGLSGANVLTF. CDR3 nucleotides: TGTGCCAGCACCCCCCCTGCTGGGCTCTCTGGGGCCAACGTCCTGACTTTC.

The chain recombines TRBV6-5 with TRBJ1-5; TRBD1 aligns across 7 bases. The CDR3 covers 15 residues. The junction had 7 bases not matched to a gene; V was cut back by 2 bases and J by 6 bases. CDR1 and CDR2 from the germline V gene are MNHEY and SVGAGI. CDR3 in amino acids: CASSYEGADFQPQHF. DNA of the CDR3: TGTGCCAGCAGTTACGAGGGGGCAGATTTTCAGCCCCAGCATTTT.